A single sample is the source of the 18 T cell receptor beta chains below, sequenced in a study of shared clonotypes between healthy human individuals. Naivety among CD8 cells was defined by CD45RO negativity and positive CCR7 selection, thereby excluding terminally differentiated effector memory CD45RA+ cells. TCRdb's table, derived via immunoSEQ multiplex PCR, lists solely in-frame clones and lacks some. The sample lists some 2.1 million clones, about 94% occurring once. The sequenced sample was naive CD8+ T cells from PBMCs. The receptors come from a man between 18 and 35 years old in good health. Some clones in this sample may be carry-over from other donors' samples.

The chain combines TRBV28 with TRBJ2-7, with 12 positions matching TRBD1. The CDR3 has 14 amino acids. CDR1 and CDR2 from the germline V gene are MDHEN and SYDVKM. V was clipped by 1 base and J by 8 bases; unmatched bases: 3. CDR3 DNA sequence: TGTGCCAGCAGTTTATCAGGGACAGGGGGCCAGCAGTACTTC. Encoded protein: CASSLSGTGGQQYF.

The chain carries TRBV6-1 and TRBJ1-5; D perhaps matches TRBD1 (5 bases). CDR3 length equals 18 residues. CDR1 MNHNS and CDR2 SASEGT come from the germline V gene. Trimming took 0 bases from V and 0 from J, leaving 15 bases between them. The CDR3, as DNA: TGTGCCAGCAGTGAAGCCAAAGGACACCTTTATAGCAATCAGCCCCAGCATTTT. Encoded protein: CASSEAKGHLYSNQPQHF.

The chain employs TRBV28 and TRBJ1-1; 7 positions match TRBD1. CDR1 is MDHEN and CDR2 is SYDVKM in the germline V gene. The length of the CDR3 is 16 residues. The junction had 9 bases not matched to a gene; V was cut back by 5 bases and J by 0 bases. The CDR3 region has the DNA TGTGCCAGCAGTCAAGTAACAGGGGATTTGAACACTGAAGCTTTCTTT. This sequence encodes CASSQVTGDLNTEAFF. Full variable domain (missing parts from reference TRBV28 and TRBJ1-1): DVKVTQSSRYLVKRTGEKVFLECVQDMDHENMFWYRQDPGLGLRLIYFSYDVKMKEKGDIPEGYSVSREKKERFSLILESASTNQTSMYLCASSQVTGDLNTEAFFGQGTRLTVV.

Here the CDR3 reads CASSPRSLPGETQYF. The CDR3 coding sequence is TGTGCCAGCAGCCCTCGGAGTCTCCCGGGAGAGACCCAGTACTTC. The rearrangement uses TRBV7-9 and TRBJ2-5; no definite D call. V dropped 5 bases and J dropped 4 bases, with 17 bases sitting between them. The CDR3 covers 15 residues. Germline V CDR1 and CDR2: SEHNR, FQNEAQ (reference sequence).

The J gene is TRBJ2-1, the V gene TRBV15; unclear D gene. This CDR3 region has 13 residues. Germline loops: CDR1 LNHNV, CDR2 YYDKDF (reference sequence). Trimming took 3 bases from V and 6 from J, leaving 9 bases between them. Written as DNA, the CDR3 is TGTGCCACCAGCAGCTCCGTTGGCAATGAGCAGTTCTTC. It translates to CATSSSVGNEQFF. The full variable domain, with the rest looked up from reference TRBV15 and TRBJ2-1, is DAMVIQNPRYQVTQFGKPVTLSCSQTLNHNVMYWYQQKSSQAPKLLFHYYDKDFNNEADTPDNFQSRRPNTSFCFLDIRSPGLGDTAMYLCATSSSVGNEQFFGPGTRLTVL.

The chain joins TRBV27 to TRBJ2-1, with D perhaps assigned TRBD1 or TRBD2 (5 bases each). Germline assignment: CDR1 MNHEY and CDR2 SMNVEV (reference sequence). V dropped 3 bases and J dropped 4 bases, with 13 bases sitting between them. The CDR3 spans 15 residues. This chain's CDR3 is CASSLTGTHYNEQFF. In nucleotides, the CDR3 is TGTGCCAGCAGTTTGACCGGGACCCATTACAATGAGCAGTTCTTC.

The rearrangement uses TRBV6-5 and TRBJ1-2; D is uncertain. The CDR3 totals 15 residues. Trimming removed 0 bases from V and 4 bases from J, with 12 bases in between. Germline CDR1 and CDR2: MNHEY and SVGAGI. The CDR3 nucleotides are TGTGCCAGCAGTTACTCCCCCCGATACTTCTATGGCTACACCTTC. Protein: CASSYSPRYFYGYTF.

V usage is TRBV6-1 and J usage is TRBJ2-1; D may correspond to TRBD1 or TRBD2 (5 bases each). V lost 5 bases and J lost 12, with 20 bases in between. Germline V gives CDR1 MNHNS, CDR2 SASEGT. This CDR3 contains 14 residues. The CDR3 sequence: CASSPLGTPLGQFF. For the CDR3, the DNA is TGTGCCAGCAGTCCTCTGGGGACCCCATTGGGGCAGTTCTTC.

The chain employs TRBV7-9 and TRBJ2-1; D is possibly TRBD1 (5 bases). CDR3 length equals 15 residues. The germline CDR1 and CDR2 sequences are SEHNR and FQNEAQ (reference sequence). V shed 6 bases and J shed 3 bases, with 15 bases lying between them. The CDR3 DNA sequence: TGTGCCAGCAGACCCAACCTCGACAGCTACAATGAGCAGTTCTTC. It yields the protein CASRPNLDSYNEQFF.

The chain couples TRBV7-2 to TRBJ2-7, with 8 nucleotides matching TRBD2. The CDR3 runs 18 residues. Losses at the gene ends were 0 bases for V and 1 base for J; bases not matched to a gene: 11. The germline V gene encodes CDR1 SGHTA and CDR2 FQGNSA. The CDR3 is CASSLALSGTPLSYEQYF. The CDR3 coding sequence is TGTGCCAGCAGCTTAGCTCTTAGCGGGACGCCACTTTCCTACGAGCAGTACTTC. The variable domain in full, completed from reference TRBV7-2 and TRBJ2-7, reads GAGVSQSPSNKVTEKGKDVELRCDPISGHTALYWYRQSLGQGLEFLIYFQGNSAPDKSGLPSDRFSAERTGGSVSTLTIQRTQQEDSAVYLCASSLALSGTPLSYEQYFGPGTRLTVT.

This clone was picked up one time. The chain links TRBV4-3 to TRBJ2-7, with D unclear. The CDR3 length is 16 residues. Per the germline V gene, CDR1 is LGHNA and CDR2 is YSLEER. Trimming took 1 base from V and 3 from J, leaving 16 bases between them. This CDR3 is CASSQGLVGNVYEQYF. The DNA of the CDR3 is TGCGCCAGCAGCCAAGGGCTGGTGGGAAACGTCTACGAGCAGTACTTC.

The chain links TRBV27 to TRBJ2-7; 9 bases agree with TRBD2. Germline CDR1 is MNHEY and CDR2 is SMNVEV (reference sequence). Trimming cost V 0 bases and J 4 bases; bases outside gene matches: 4. This CDR3 contains 15 residues. The CDR3 loop is CASSLSPAGGYEQYF. CDR3 sequence (DNA): TGTGCCAGCAGTTTATCGCCAGCGGGAGGTTACGAGCAGTACTTC.

The V gene is TRBV7-9, the J gene TRBJ2-4; the match to TRBD2 covers 7 bases. The germline gives CDR1 SEHNR, CDR2 FQNEAQ (reference sequence). This CDR3 is built from 16 residues. J lost 2 bases, V lost 4 bases, and 8 bases had no gene match. The CDR3 nucleotides read TGTGCCAGCAGCTCGCAATCCGGGGGGTCCAAAAACATTCAGTACTTC. Its protein is CASSSQSGGSKNIQYF.

V gene TRBV10-1 combines with J gene TRBJ1-1; unclear D gene. The V end was cut by 8 bases, the J end by 4 bases, with 17 bases between. The germline V gene encodes CDR1 WNHNN and CDR2 SYGVQD (reference sequence). The length of the CDR3 is 14 residues. The CDR3: CASVGCTRCTEAFF. In DNA form, the CDR3 reads TGCGCCAGCGTTGGGTGCACCAGGTGCACTGAAGCTTTCTTT.

The chain recombines TRBV29-1 with TRBJ2-7; D call uncertain. The CDR3 has 10 residues. V lost 5 bases and J lost 6, with 8 bases in between. Germline CDR1 and CDR2: SQVTM and ANQGSEA. CDR3 amino acids: CSVLDGEQYF. Here the CDR3 DNA reads TGCAGCGTTCTGGATGGCGAGCAGTACTTC.

This chain uses TRBV7-8 with TRBJ1-5; D unresolved. Trimming took 3 bases from V and 2 from J, leaving 14 bases between them. The CDR3 contains 16 residues. CDR1 and CDR2 from the germline V gene are SGHVS and FQNEAQ. The CDR3 spells CASSFRGDGGNQPQHF. In DNA, the CDR3 is TGTGCCAGCAGCTTCCGGGGAGACGGGGGCAATCAGCCCCAGCATTTT.

This chain links TRBV9 with TRBJ2-1; possible D gene TRBD2, 5 bases. This CDR3 comprises 16 residues. Trimming removed 3 bases at V and 0 bases at J, with 13 bases between. CDR1 and CDR2 (germline): SGDLS, YYNGEE. The CDR3 nucleotides read TGTGCCAGCAGCGCTTGGACTGAGTCCTCCTACAATGAGCAGTTCTTC. This encodes CASSAWTESSYNEQFF. The variable domain in full, completed from reference TRBV9 and TRBJ2-1, reads DSGVTQTPKHLITATGQRVTLRCSPRSGDLSVYWYQQSLDQGLQFLIQYYNGEERAKGNILERFSAQQFPDLHSELNLSSLELGDSALYFCASSAWTESSYNEQFFGPGTRLTVL.

This clone was detected once. V is TRBV5-1 and J is TRBJ1-1; no firm D call. The CDR3 extends over 14 amino acids. Deletions cut 0 bases from V and 5 bases from J, with 11 bases between. Germline loops: CDR1 SGHRS, CDR2 YFSETQ. In DNA form, the CDR3 reads TGCGCCAGCAGCTTGGGTTGGGCGCAGACTGAAGCTTTCTTT. It translates to CASSLGWAQTEAFF. The full variable domain, with the rest looked up from reference TRBV5-1 and TRBJ1-1, is KAGVTQTPRYLIKTRGQQVTLSCSPISGHRSVSWYQQTPGQGLQFLFEYFSETQRNKGNFPGRFSGRQFSNSRSEMNVSTLELGDSALYLCASSLGWAQTEAFFGQGTRLTVV.